This T cell receptor beta chain was obtained from a study of blood T cells in healthy people across ages. Study-level results: Unsorted PBMC material precluded a definitive naive versus antigen-experienced comparison.

PCR was performed a second time for roughly 6 to 12 cycles using a sample-barcoded 5' primer and a J-beta primer mix. TCRdb reanalysed the 5' RACE reads using MiXCR and keeps one entry per CDR3 protein. This sample has roughly 800,000 distinct CDR3 sequences, with approximately 25% found just once. V was clipped by 1 base and J by 0 bases, with 11 bases between them. Per the germline V gene, CDR1 is SGHAT and CDR2 is FQNNGV. The CDR3 is 16 residues long. In regard to this clonotype: What it binds is unknown.

The data were also submitted as part of a second study, on T cells of mothers and their children. That work contributes: RNA extracted was entirely used for cDNA synthesis, approximately 1.5 ug per 15 ul. Thymic selection, a shaping force on TCR recombination output, acts similarly in related and unrelated pairs. Related mother-child pairs shared slightly more overlap than unrelated pairs, but the difference was non-significant.

This receptor was obtained from a boy aged 5-17 years in good health. The chain links TRBV11-2 to TRBJ2-3, with a possible D match to TRBD2 (5 bases). The sample was blood. This CDR3 reads CASSLVRTRSTDTQYF. CDR3 nucleotides: TGTGCCAGCAGCTTAGTTCGCACTAGAAGCACAGATACGCAGTATTTT.